A single sample is the source of the 15 T cell receptor beta chains below, sequenced in a study of blood T cell repertoires in COVID-19. The repertoire was sequenced with immunoSEQ multiplex PCR; TCRdb's copy has only in-frame clones and lacks some. The data hold just under 150,000 clones, with approximately 81% observed a single time. Material: peripheral blood. These receptor sequences come from a human donor with acute or convalescent COVID-19. The donor label of this sample is uncertain.

This chain links TRBV18 with TRBJ2-5; maybe TRBD1 (5 bases). V was cut by 2 bases and J by 2 bases, with 15 bases left in between. The CDR3 is 16 amino acids. Germline V gene sequence: CDR1 KGHSH, CDR2 LQKENI. This chain's CDR3 is CASSPYSRAYQETQYF. The CDR3 nucleotides are TGTGCCAGCTCACCATACTCCAGGGCCTATCAAGAGACCCAGTACTTC.

The chain couples TRBV7-6 to TRBJ2-3, with no clear D. This CDR3 is built from 17 residues. With 1 base removed from V and 1 base from J, the gap between germline ends came to 15 bases. CDR1 is SGHVS, CDR2 FNYEAQ, per germline. The CDR3 sequence: CASSLDAPLGRTDTQYF. CDR3 nucleotides: TGTGCCAGCAGCTTAGACGCCCCCCTGGGCCGCACAGATACGCAGTATTTT.

The chain recombines TRBV4-1 with TRBJ2-7; 8 bases are a match to TRBD2. This CDR3 region has 15 residues. CDR1 is MGHRA, CDR2 YSYEKL, per germline. Losses at the gene ends were 1 base for V and 0 bases for J; bases not matched to a gene: 2. CDR3 sequence reads: CASSQGAGVSYEQYF. CDR3 bases: TGCGCCAGCAGCCAAGGAGCGGGGGTCTCCTACGAGCAGTACTTC.

The chain joins TRBV27 to TRBJ1-4; possible D gene TRBD1, 5 bases. The V gene lost 2 bases and the J gene lost 7 bases, with 17 bases spanning the gap. Germline CDR1 MNHEY, CDR2 SMNVEV (reference sequence). This CDR3 region has 16 residues. The CDR3 loop reads CASSLVGQGWGEKLFF. The DNA of the CDR3 is TGTGCCAGCAGTTTAGTAGGGCAGGGCTGGGGTGAAAAACTGTTTTTT.

The chain links TRBV7-3 to TRBJ2-6, with D tentatively TRBD1 (5 bases). Germline V lookup: CDR1 SGHTA, CDR2 FQGTGA. The ends were cut back, 5 bases at V and 0 bases at J, with 17 bases in the middle. The CDR3 consists of 18 residues. This CDR3 reads CASSDGQTAISGANVLTF. Here the CDR3 DNA reads TGTGCCAGCAGCGACGGACAAACCGCCATCTCTGGGGCCAACGTCCTGACTTTC.

This rearrangement joins TRBV13 to TRBJ2-3; 11 nucleotides match TRBD2. The CDR3 spans 18 residues. Per the germline V gene, CDR1 is PRHDT and CDR2 is FYEKMQ (reference sequence). V lost 0 bases to trimming and J lost 0 bases; unmatched junction nucleotides: 5. Here the CDR3 reads CASSLGLAGEISTDTQYF. The DNA for the CDR3 is TGTGCCAGCAGCTTAGGACTAGCGGGAGAGATTAGCACAGATACGCAGTATTTT.

This clone was found a few times. The chain recombines TRBV5-1 with TRBJ2-5, with 13 nucleotides matching TRBD2. The CDR3 contains 16 residues. Germline loops: CDR1 SGHRS, CDR2 YFSETQ. V lost 2 bases and J lost 3; bases outside the gene matches: 4. The DNA of the CDR3 is TGCGCCAGCAGCTTCGAAGGGACTAGCGGGGAAGAGACCCAGTACTTC. Protein: CASSFEGTSGEETQYF.

This clone appeared once. CDR3 amino acids: CASNDLATDYGYTF. As DNA, the CDR3 is TGTGCCAGCAATGACCTGGCTACAGACTATGGCTACACCTTC. The V and J genes are TRBV6-6 and TRBJ1-2; D unclear. Trimming removed 7 bases from V and 3 bases from J, with 15 bases in between. The CDR3 spans 14 residues. The V gene's germline CDR1 is MNHNY and CDR2 SVGAGI (reference sequence).

This clone appeared a few times. This chain links TRBV7-3 with TRBJ2-2; the D gene is possibly TRBD1 (5 bases). The germline V and J ends were trimmed by 2 bases and 4 bases, with 20 bases remaining between them. The CDR3 contains 18 residues. Germline loops: CDR1 SGHTA, CDR2 FQGTGA. CDR3 sequence (DNA): TGTGCCAGCAGCTTATTAGGGGCCCTCAGTGTGGGCACCGGGGAGCTGTTTTTT. Its translation: CASSLLGALSVGTGELFF.

V gene TRBV10-3 combines with J gene TRBJ1-5, with D uncertain. Germline assignment: CDR1 ENHRY and CDR2 SYGVKD. This CDR3 region has 15 residues. Between the trimmed V and J ends, which lost 3 bases and 0 bases, there was a span of 9 bases. This CDR3 is CAISERQSSNQPQHF. DNA for the CDR3: TGTGCCATCAGTGAAAGACAATCTAGCAATCAGCCCCAGCATTTT.

The V call is TRBV9, the J call TRBJ2-7, with TRBD1 matching over 8 bases. Trimming took 9 bases from V and 0 from J; bases not matched to a gene: 8. CDR1 and CDR2 from the germline V gene are SGDLS and YYNGEE. The CDR3 length is 14 residues. The CDR3 reads CAKNGQGRSYEQYF. The CDR3 DNA sequence: TGTGCCAAGAACGGACAGGGCCGCTCCTACGAGCAGTACTTC.

The chain uses TRBV6-1 and TRBJ1-5; no reliable D call. The CDR3 contains 14 residues. Trimming left V 0 bases short and J 4 bases short, with 7 bases between. Germline CDR1 and CDR2: MNHNS and SASEGT. The CDR3 here is CASSEAQANQPQHF. DNA for the CDR3: TGTGCCAGCAGTGAAGCCCAGGCAAATCAGCCCCAGCATTTT.

The chain carries TRBV28 and TRBJ1-1; 7 positions match TRBD1. Germline V gives CDR1 MDHEN, CDR2 SYDVKM. V lost 7 bases, J lost 7 bases, and 12 bases stayed unmatched. The CDR3 has 14 residues. CDR3 sequence: CASIRLQGGGEAFF. The CDR3 nucleotides are TGTGCCAGCATTAGGCTTCAGGGGGGCGGTGAAGCTTTCTTT.

The rearrangement uses TRBV7-2 and TRBJ1-5, with D maybe TRBD1 (6 bases). The CDR3 loop spans 15 amino acids. V gave up 3 bases and J gave up 3 bases, with 12 bases separating them. In germline, CDR1 is SGHTA, CDR2 FQGNSA. In DNA, the CDR3 is TGTGCCAGCAGCTTCATTCAGGGGAACAATCAGCCCCAGCATTTT. Encoded protein: CASSFIQGNNQPQHF.

This chain joins TRBV29-1 and TRBJ2-3; D perhaps matches TRBD1 (6 bases). The CDR3 runs 13 residues. Germline values: CDR1 SQVTM, CDR2 ANQGSEA. V was shortened by 7 bases and J by 3 bases, with 14 bases between the two germline ends. The CDR3: CSDRQETTDTQYF. The CDR3 nucleotides are TGCAGCGATAGACAGGAAACGACAGATACGCAGTATTTT.